One and the same sample provided the 8 T cell receptor beta chains below, sequenced in a study of T cell repertoires in cytomegalovirus infection. Each CDR3 protein is one row after TCRdb ran MiXCR on the reads. The sample yields 480,000 or so distinct CDR3 sequences, 11% seen once. Specimen: PBMCs. The receptor set was obtained from a human donor in good health (CMV status not recorded). Some clones in this sample may be carry-over from other donors' samples.

This clonotype was seen ten or more times. J is TRBJ2-7 and V is TRBV7-2; 9 bases line up with TRBD2. The CDR3 totals 15 residues. V lost 5 bases, J lost 7 bases, and 12 bases stayed unmatched. CDR1 is SGHTA and CDR2 is FQGNSA in the germline V gene. DNA of the CDR3: TGTGCCAGCAGCCCCTCGGGCGGGGGGGCCGGGGAGCAGTACTTC. Protein: CASSPSGGGAGEQYF.

This clonotype showed up many times. The rearrangement links TRBV7-9 to TRBJ2-2; tentative D call: TRBD1 (5 bases). The germline gives CDR1 SEHNR, CDR2 FQNEAQ (reference sequence). Trimming pared 1 base from V and 7 bases from J, leaving 13 bases between. The CDR3 runs 15 residues. CDR3: CASSLVPRVGGELFF. CDR3 DNA: TGTGCCAGCAGCTTAGTCCCCAGGGTCGGCGGGGAGCTGTTTTTT.

This clonotype was found a few times. V and J are TRBV29-1 and TRBJ1-2; D unresolved. Between the trimmed V and J ends, which lost 8 bases and 2 bases, there was a span of 12 bases. Germline lookup yields CDR1 SQVTM and CDR2 ANQGSEA. There are 12 residues in the CDR3. CDR3 protein: CSTGGVNYGYTF. Written as DNA, the CDR3 is TGCAGCACCGGCGGGGTAAACTATGGCTACACCTTC.

This clonotype was seen a few times. This chain links TRBV15 with TRBJ2-4; 7 positions agree with TRBD2. V was pared by 4 bases and J by 7 bases, with 10 bases of the junction left unmatched. From germline, CDR1 is LNHNV and CDR2 YYDKDF (reference sequence). The CDR3 runs to 15 residues. The CDR3: CATSIDREGRNIQYF. The CDR3 nucleotides read TGTGCCACCAGCATAGATAGGGAGGGTAGGAACATTCAGTACTTC.

At least ten counts were recorded for this clonotype. V usage is TRBV7-9 and J usage is TRBJ2-5; D is unclear. Germline CDR1 and CDR2: SEHNR and FQNEAQ (reference sequence). The CDR3 contains 14 residues. The ends were cut back, 6 bases at V and 5 bases at J, with 16 bases in the middle. The CDR3 DNA sequence: TGTGCCAGCAGTTCGACACCCAGGTCGGAGACCCAGTACTTC. Its protein product is CASSSTPRSETQYF.

This chain links TRBV27 with TRBJ2-7; 7 nucleotides align to TRBD1. The CDR3 is made up of 15 amino acids. With V trimmed by 5 bases and J by 2 bases, 9 bases remained unmatched. Germline V gene sequence: CDR1 MNHEY, CDR2 SMNVEV (reference sequence). The CDR3 DNA reads as TGTGCCAGCAGTCCCGGGACAGCCCTAGCCTACGAGCAGTACTTC. Residues: CASSPGTALAYEQYF.

This clonotype has a count of ten or more. The gene calls are TRBV7-9 and TRBJ2-1, with 11 nucleotides matching TRBD2. This CDR3 contains 15 residues. CDR1 and CDR2 (germline): SEHNR, FQNEAQ (reference sequence). The ends lost 5 bases at V and 6 bases at J; junction bases unmatched: 6. The CDR3 DNA reads as TGTGCCAGCAGCGCACTAGCGGGAGCTGTCAATGAGCAGTTCTTC. Its translation is CASSALAGAVNEQFF. Based on the CDR3 plus reference TRBV7-9 and TRBJ2-1, the full variable domain is DTGVSQNPRHKITKRGQNVTFRCDPISEHNRLYWYRQTLGQGPEFLTYFQNEAQLEKSRLLSDRFSAERPKGSFSTLEIQRTEQGDSAMYLCASSALAGAVNEQFFGPGTRLTVL.

The sample holds many counts of this clonotype. The V gene is TRBV18, the J gene TRBJ2-5; 12 bases are a match to TRBD2. The CDR3 loop spans 16 amino acids. The J segment lost 3 bases and the V segment lost 6 bases, leaving 8 bases of the junction unmatched. Germline V gene lookup returns CDR1 KGHSH and CDR2 LQKENI. The CDR3 nucleotides are TGTGCCAGCTCCCGGACTAGCGGGGTAAAGGAAGAGACCCAGTACTTC. Its translation is CASSRTSGVKEETQYF.